The 2 T cell receptor beta chains below all came from one sample that was sequenced in a study of T-cell reconstitution after alpha-beta-depleted transplantation in children. It was with unique molecular identifiers that the TCRbeta library was prepared. MiXCR, run by TCRdb on the PCR reads, gives a single entry per CDR3 protein. The sample yields about 400,000 distinct CDR3 sequences, about a fifth seen once. The specimen comprised PBMCs from the stem cell graft donor, sampled from the stem cell graft. These receptors all stem from a human donor who donated a stem cell graft to a child with acute myeloid leukemia.

This clonotype was seen a handful of times. The rearrangement links TRBV7-2 to TRBJ2-3; tentative D call: TRBD1 (6 bases). The V gene's germline CDR1 is SGHTA and CDR2 FQGNSA. Trimming removed 1 base from V and 6 bases from J, with 14 bases in between. CDR3 length: 15 amino acids. CDR3 DNA: TGTGCCAGCAGCTTAGATGGACAGCCCCGGGATACGCAGTATTTT. Protein: CASSLDGQPRDTQYF. The full variable domain, its missing parts supplied by reference TRBV7-2 and TRBJ2-3, is GAGVSQSPSNKVTEKGKDVELRCDPISGHTALYWYRQSLGQGLEFLIYFQGNSAPDKSGLPSDRFSAERTGGSVSTLTIQRTQQEDSAVYLCASSLDGQPRDTQYFGPGTRLTVL.

This clonotype was seen a handful of times. V gene TRBV20-1 combines with J gene TRBJ2-3; 8 bases fit TRBD2. V dropped 1 base and J dropped 4; count of bases not matched to a gene: 7. Germline V lookup: CDR1 DFQATT, CDR2 SNEGSKA (reference sequence). The CDR3 loop spans 15 amino acids. CDR3 sequence reads: CSARGGAGAADTQYF. Here the CDR3 DNA reads TGCAGTGCTAGAGGGGGAGCGGGAGCGGCAGATACGCAGTATTTT.